These 17 T cell receptor beta chains share one sample of origin, sequenced in a study of CD8+ T cells in alopecia areata. Isolated RNA was reverse transcribed into cDNA used as the sequencing template. Libraries were prepared by immunoSEQ multiplex PCR; TCRdb keeps only in-frame clonotypes and omits some of them. The sample yields about 270,000 clones, 60% seen once. Described treatment: oral pan-JAK inhibitor, 5-10 mg twice daily. This sample comprised CD4+ T cells sorted from blood, obtained at roughly week 52, from a patient treated with tofacitinib. The receptor source for this set is a human donor with alopecia areata.

The chain uses TRBV5-6 and TRBJ1-5, with 7 bases lining up with TRBD1. J lost 5 bases, V lost 5 bases, and 10 bases had no gene match. Germline CDR1 is SGHDT and CDR2 is YYEEEE. The CDR3 is 15 amino acids. CDR3 coding DNA: TGTGCCAGCAGTTTTTACGACAGGGTTGATCAGCCCCAGCATTTT. Protein product: CASSFYDRVDQPQHF. Based on the CDR3 plus reference TRBV5-6 and TRBJ1-5, the full variable domain is DAGVTQSPTHLIKTRGQQVTLRCSPKSGHDTVSWYQQALGQGPQFIFQYYEEEERQRGNFPDRFSGHQFPNYSSELNVNALLLGDSALYLCASSFYDRVDQPQHFGDGTRLSIL.

The genes are TRBV29-1 and TRBJ2-7; a possible D gene is TRBD2 (7 bases). CDR3 length: 16 residues. Trimming cost V 6 bases and J 0 bases, with 21 bases left between them. Germline V gene sequence: CDR1 SQVTM, CDR2 ANQGSEA. The CDR3 bases are TGCAGCGTCACGCCGGCGGAGGGGGGGAGCTCCTACGAGCAGTACTTC. It specifies CSVTPAEGGSSYEQYF.

The gene calls are TRBV5-6 and TRBJ1-6, with D maybe TRBD1 (5 bases). The CDR3 spans 15 residues. V shed 2 bases and J shed 3 bases, with 9 bases lying between them. Germline CDR1 reads SGHDT; CDR2 reads YYEEEE. This CDR3 is CASSFRQNYNSPLHF. In DNA form, the CDR3 reads TGTGCCAGCAGCTTCCGACAGAACTATAATTCACCCCTCCACTTT.

This chain joins TRBV14 and TRBJ2-2; D could derive from TRBD1 or TRBD2 (5 bases each). Trimming took 1 base from V and 7 from J, leaving 10 bases between them. There are 14 residues in the CDR3. Per the germline V gene, CDR1 is SGHDN and CDR2 is FVKESK. The CDR3, as DNA: TGTGCCAGCAGCCAAGTCCGGGGCGGCGGGGAGCTGTTTTTT. Amino acids: CASSQVRGGGELFF.

The V call is TRBV30, the J call TRBJ1-6; D call uncertain. V lost 0 bases and J 7 bases, leaving 10 bases between the germline ends. CDR1 is GTSNPN and CDR2 is SVGIG in the germline V gene (reference sequence). The CDR3 loop spans 14 amino acids. CDR3 in amino acids: CAWSVSHGNSPLHF. The CDR3 DNA reads as TGTGCCTGGAGTGTCAGCCACGGAAATTCACCCCTCCACTTT.

The rearrangement uses TRBV6-1 and TRBJ1-2; possible D gene TRBD1, 6 bases. The CDR3 totals 12 residues. Germline values: CDR1 MNHNS, CDR2 SASEGT. Trimming left V 1 base short and J 8 bases short, with 8 bases between. In nucleotides, the CDR3 is TGTGCCAGCAGTGAAGTCGGGGGCGGCTACACCTTC. Its translation: CASSEVGGGYTF.

The gene calls are TRBV25-1 and TRBJ2-3, with 11 bases identical to TRBD2. Losses at the gene ends were 3 bases for V and 8 bases for J; bases not matched to a gene: 13. The CDR3 is made up of 17 amino acids. Per germline, CDR1 MGHDK and CDR2 SYGVNS. The chain's CDR3 is CASSDSRLAGPTGTQYF. In DNA form, the CDR3 reads TGTGCCAGCAGTGATTCTAGACTAGCGGGGCCCACTGGTACGCAGTATTTT.

This clone was picked up a small number of times. The V gene is TRBV25-1, the J gene TRBJ2-5; the match to TRBD1 covers 9 bases. The CDR3 has 15 residues. Germline CDR1 is MGHDK and CDR2 is SYGVNS. V was pared by 5 bases and J by 5 bases, with 9 bases of the junction left unmatched. The CDR3, as DNA: TGTGCCAGCAGTCCTCCCGGGACAGGGACCGAGACCCAGTACTTC. It specifies CASSPPGTGTETQYF.

The chain carries TRBV4-2 and TRBJ2-5; a possible D gene is TRBD2 (5 bases). Trimming cost V 2 bases and J 4 bases, with 11 bases left between them. The germline V gene has CDR1 LGHNA and CDR2 YNFKEQ. This CDR3 spans 14 amino acids. The CDR3 DNA reads TGTGCCAGCAGCCAAATCCGCGGGTCAGAGACCCAGTACTTC. This gives the protein CASSQIRGSETQYF.

The chain joins TRBV7-9 to TRBJ1-6; D unresolved. CDR1 and CDR2 (germline): SEHNR, FQNEAQ (reference sequence). Trimming took off 5 bases at V and 6 bases at J, with 8 bases between the two ends. The CDR3 runs 13 residues. The CDR3 DNA reads as TGTGCCAGCAGCGCCGACGGTAATTCACCCCTCCACTTT. This gives the protein CASSADGNSPLHF.

The gene calls are TRBV5-1 and TRBJ2-6, with TRBD1 identical over 7 bases. The CDR3 length is 16 residues. In germline, CDR1 is SGHRS, CDR2 YFSETQ. V was pared by 4 bases and J by 2 bases, with 6 bases of the junction left unmatched. Written as DNA, the CDR3 is TGCGCCAGCAGCCTATTTGACAGGGCTGGGGCCAACGTCCTGACTTTC. It codes for CASSLFDRAGANVLTF.

The V gene is TRBV5-1, the J gene TRBJ1-2, with TRBD1 identical over 8 bases. CDR1 SGHRS and CDR2 YFSETQ come from the germline V gene. The CDR3 contains 13 residues. J gave up 8 bases and V 4 bases, and 7 bases lay outside the gene matches. The CDR3 sequence: CASSKDRAGGYTF. CDR3 bases: TGCGCCAGCAGCAAGGACAGGGCAGGCGGCTACACCTTC.

This clone was counted a few times. V is TRBV25-1 and J is TRBJ2-4; 10 bases map to TRBD1. Germline CDR1 reads MGHDK; CDR2 reads SYGVNS. The CDR3 consists of 16 residues. The V segment lost 4 bases and the J segment 3 bases; nucleotides outside the gene matches: 6. This chain's CDR3 is CASSAWTGGHKNIQYF. The CDR3 nucleotides read TGTGCCAGCAGTGCCTGGACAGGGGGTCACAAAAACATTCAGTACTTC.

The chain combines TRBV6-5 with TRBJ1-2, with TRBD1 matching 8 bases. Germline CDR1 is MNHEY and CDR2 is SVGAGI. The CDR3 has 13 amino acids. Trimming at V came to 5 bases and at J to 8 bases, leaving 7 bases not matched to a gene. CDR3 residues: CASSEQGAQGYTF. DNA for the CDR3: TGTGCCAGCAGTGAGCAGGGGGCGCAGGGCTACACCTTC.

The table lists this clone with a few counts. The rearrangement links TRBV5-6 to TRBJ2-1; D ambiguous. Germline CDR1 is SGHDT and CDR2 is YYEEEE. The V end lost 4 bases, the J end lost 2 bases, and 7 bases lay between the germline ends. CDR3 length: 13 amino acids. CDR3 DNA sequence: TGTGCCAGCAGCCGCCGGACCTACAATGAGCAGTTCTTC. As protein: CASSRRTYNEQFF.

This clone has more than one count but fewer than ten. The rearrangement links TRBV5-6 to TRBJ2-5; D gene ambiguous. The CDR3 is made up of 11 amino acids. The germline V and J ends were trimmed by 4 bases and 3 bases, with 4 bases remaining between them. Germline V gene sequence: CDR1 SGHDT, CDR2 YYEEEE. Here the CDR3 reads CASSKEETQYF. In DNA form, the CDR3 reads TGTGCCAGCAGCAAAGAAGAGACCCAGTACTTC.

The chain recombines TRBV11-2 with TRBJ2-5; 7 bases match TRBD1. The V segment lost 5 bases and the J segment 5 bases; nucleotides outside the gene matches: 5. Germline CDR1 reads SGHAT; CDR2 reads FQNNGV. The CDR3 totals 13 residues. In nucleotides, the CDR3 is TGTGCCAGCAGCCTCCGCAGGGGGGAGACCCAGTACTTC. Residues: CASSLRRGETQYF.